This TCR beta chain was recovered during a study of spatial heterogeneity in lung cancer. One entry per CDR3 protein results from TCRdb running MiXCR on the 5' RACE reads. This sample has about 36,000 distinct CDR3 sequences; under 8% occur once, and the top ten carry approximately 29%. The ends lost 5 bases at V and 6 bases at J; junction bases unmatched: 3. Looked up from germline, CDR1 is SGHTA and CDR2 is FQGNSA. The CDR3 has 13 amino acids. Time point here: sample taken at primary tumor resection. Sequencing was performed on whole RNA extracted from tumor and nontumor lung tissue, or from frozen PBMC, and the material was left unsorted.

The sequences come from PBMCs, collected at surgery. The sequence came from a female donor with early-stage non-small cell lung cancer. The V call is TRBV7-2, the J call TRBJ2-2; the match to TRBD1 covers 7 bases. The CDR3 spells CASSRDRAGELFF. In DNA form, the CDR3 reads TGTGCCAGCAGCCGTGACAGGGCCGGGGAGCTGTTTTTT.